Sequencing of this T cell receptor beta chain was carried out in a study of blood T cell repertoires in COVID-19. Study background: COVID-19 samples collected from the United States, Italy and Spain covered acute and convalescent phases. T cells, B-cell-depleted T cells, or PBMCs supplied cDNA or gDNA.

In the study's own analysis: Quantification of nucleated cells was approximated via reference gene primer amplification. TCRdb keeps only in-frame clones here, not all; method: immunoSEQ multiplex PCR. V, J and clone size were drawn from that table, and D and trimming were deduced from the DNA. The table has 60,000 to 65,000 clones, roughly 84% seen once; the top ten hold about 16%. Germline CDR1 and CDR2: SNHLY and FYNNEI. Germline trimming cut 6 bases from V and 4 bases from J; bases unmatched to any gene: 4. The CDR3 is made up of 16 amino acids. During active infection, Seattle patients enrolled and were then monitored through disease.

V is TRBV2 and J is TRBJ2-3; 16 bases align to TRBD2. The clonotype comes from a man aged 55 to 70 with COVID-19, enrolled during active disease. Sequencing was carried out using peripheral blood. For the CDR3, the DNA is TGTGCCAGCAGCTACGGGACTAGCGGGAGGGCAGATACGCAGTATTTT. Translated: CASSYGTSGRADTQYF.